The subject of this entry is one TCR beta chain. Antigen: not known. It may be a read error: a sequence one base away is much more abundant. The CDR3 is made up of 14 amino acids. Per germline, CDR1 LGHNA and CDR2 YSLEER. Patients picked for sequencing had shown CD8+CD57+ cell expansion detected by flow cytometry. Diagnosis of severe acquired aplastic anemia applied to all patients. Patients were therapy-naive when their blood was sampled. This sample was taken from a study of CD8+CD57+ T cells in acquired aplastic anemia. Study summary: Sorted CD4+ and CD8+ cells gave an average of about 3 ug of DNA.

Both TCR beta VDJ combination and CDR3 sequence profiling were carried out. Genomic DNA was the template for this profiling. A single record per CDR3 protein comes from TCRdb applying MiXCR to the reads. The sample holds about 58,000 distinct CDR3 sequences; just over 55% are singletons and the top ten take roughly 15%. Overall study findings and caveats: Comparison of patients with controls identified 25 to 30 shared CD8+ CDR3 sequences.

The J gene is TRBJ2-2, the V gene TRBV4-3; either TRBD1 or TRBD2 may fit D (5 bases each). The clonotype originates from a human donor with aplastic anemia. Sequencing input: sorted CD4+, CD8+, or CD8+CD57+ T cells (not recorded which) from PBMCs. CDR3 bases: TGCGCCAGCAGCCACAGCGACAGCACCGGGGAGCTGGTTTTT. This sequence encodes CASSHSDSTGELVF.